Each of the 8 T cell receptor beta chains below was sequenced from the same sample in a study of blood T cell repertoires in COVID-19. Profiling relied on immunoSEQ multiplex PCR, and the TCRdb table lists in-frame clones only, not all of them. The sample has approximately 360,000 clones, roughly 89% seen once. The sequenced sample was peripheral blood. The receptors were gathered from a man between 18 and 29 years old with active or convalescent COVID-19.

The gene calls are TRBV28 and TRBJ2-1; 8 bases map to TRBD1. The CDR3 is 15 amino acids. Trimming cost V 7 bases and J 2 bases; bases outside gene matches: 7. Germline CDR1 is MDHEN and CDR2 is SYDVKM. CDR3 amino acids: CASTPGGTAYNEQFF. The CDR3 bases are TGTGCCAGCACTCCAGGGGGCACAGCCTACAATGAGCAGTTCTTC.

This clone was seen more than once but under ten times. The rearrangement links TRBV5-6 to TRBJ2-7; no firm D call. Germline CDR1 SGHDT, CDR2 YYEEEE. The ends were cut back, 2 bases at V and 2 bases at J, with 11 bases in the middle. The CDR3 contains 14 residues. The CDR3, as DNA: TGTGCCAGCAGCTTCGACCGGGTAGCCTACGAGCAGTACTTC. Translated: CASSFDRVAYEQYF.

The V and J genes are TRBV5-6 and TRBJ1-1; TRBD1 might be the D (5 bases). V gave up 0 bases and J gave up 2 bases, with 8 bases separating them. This CDR3 contains 14 residues. The germline gives CDR1 SGHDT, CDR2 YYEEEE. Here the CDR3 reads CASSLGQTNTEAFF. In DNA form, the CDR3 reads TGTGCCAGCAGCTTGGGACAGACCAACACTGAAGCTTTCTTT.

This chain joins TRBV12-3 or TRBV12-4 and TRBJ2-1, with a possible D match to TRBD2 (5 bases). The V end lost 6 bases, the J end lost 9 bases, and 12 bases lay between the germline ends. The CDR3 spans 12 residues. The CDR3 coding sequence is TGTGCCAGCAGCCCCGACTATCCTGAGCAGTTCTTC. Its translation is CASSPDYPEQFF.

This rearrangement joins TRBV2 to TRBJ2-2; 8 bases map to TRBD1. Germline V gene lookup returns CDR1 SNHLY and CDR2 FYNNEI. V gave up 4 bases and J gave up 3 bases; unmatched junction bases: 4. The CDR3 is 15 residues long. The DNA for the CDR3 is TGTGCCAGCAGTGTGACAGGGGAGGACACCGGGGAGCTGTTTTTT. Translation gives CASSVTGEDTGELFF.

The chain is built from TRBV9 and TRBJ1-1; maybe TRBD1 (6 bases). The germline V and J ends were trimmed by 3 bases and 4 bases, with 16 bases remaining between them. Germline loops: CDR1 SGDLS, CDR2 YYNGEE. The CDR3 consists of 15 residues. The CDR3 here is CASSGRTGFPTEAFF. The CDR3 DNA sequence: TGTGCCAGCAGCGGGAGAACAGGGTTCCCCACTGAAGCTTTCTTT.

The chain joins TRBV5-1 to TRBJ2-1, with no clear D. Deletions cut 0 bases from V and 9 bases from J, with 10 bases between. The CDR3 is made up of 13 amino acids. Germline V CDR1 and CDR2: SGHRS, YFSETQ. The CDR3 reads CASSLGASGEQFF. CDR3 nucleotides: TGCGCCAGCAGCTTGGGAGCCTCGGGTGAGCAGTTCTTC. Filled out from reference TRBV5-1 and TRBJ2-1, the complete variable domain reads KAGVTQTPRYLIKTRGQQVTLSCSPISGHRSVSWYQQTPGQGLQFLFEYFSETQRNKGNFPGRFSGRQFSNSRSEMNVSTLELGDSALYLCASSLGASGEQFFGPGTRLTVL.

The chain carries TRBV5-1 and TRBJ1-1; a possible D gene is TRBD1 (6 bases). V was pared by 1 base and J by 4 bases, with 20 bases between. The CDR3 covers 17 residues. Germline CDR1 reads SGHRS; CDR2 reads YFSETQ. The CDR3 loop is CASSLQDSAGRATEAFF. As DNA, the CDR3 is TGCGCCAGCAGCTTGCAGGACAGCGCCGGTAGGGCCACTGAAGCTTTCTTT.